Presented here are 21 T cell receptor beta chains from one specimen sequenced in a study of shared clonotypes between healthy human individuals. Only in-frame clones appear in the TCRdb table, and some are missing; sequencing was by immunoSEQ multiplex PCR. The sample lists some 2.1 million clones; about 95% were seen once. As defined, naive CD8 cells were CD45RO-negative and positively selected for CCR7, with terminally differentiated effector memory CD45RA+ cells excluded. The sample consisted of naive CD8+ T cells sorted from blood. These receptors came from a man between 18 and 29 years old in good health.

This chain uses TRBV15 with TRBJ1-5; the D gene is possibly TRBD1 (5 bases). The V end lost 5 bases, the J end lost 7 bases, and 12 bases lay between the germline ends. This CDR3 is built from 13 residues. The germline CDR1 and CDR2 sequences are LNHNV and YYDKDF (reference sequence). Here the CDR3 reads CATSGRGDQPQHF. The CDR3, as DNA: TGTGCCACCAGCGGTCGGGGGGACCAGCCCCAGCATTTT.

This rearrangement joins TRBV4-1 to TRBJ2-7; 7 positions agree with TRBD1. Per germline, CDR1 MGHRA and CDR2 YSYEKL. The length of the CDR3 is 16 residues. Trimming cost V 0 bases and J 2 bases; bases outside gene matches: 7. Written as DNA, the CDR3 is TGCGCCAGCAGCCAAGATCGGGCAGGGGGTCCCTACGAGCAGTACTTC. Its protein product is CASSQDRAGGPYEQYF.

CDR3 protein: CASSADPPGQGLDEQYF. CDR3 bases: TGTGCCAGTAGTGCAGATCCCCCGGGACAGGGTCTTGACGAGCAGTACTTC. The chain links TRBV19 to TRBJ2-7, with 9 bases that match TRBD1. This CDR3 is built from 17 residues. The germline CDR1 and CDR2 sequences are LNHDA and SQIVND (reference sequence). J was trimmed by 5 bases and V by 5 bases; bases with no gene match: 16.

This chain joins TRBV7-9 and TRBJ2-3, with TRBD2 identical over 11 bases. V trimming: 5 bases; J trimming: 2 bases; junction bases outside the gene matches: 6. The V gene's germline CDR1 is SEHNR and CDR2 FQNEAQ (reference sequence). CDR3 length equals 16 residues. This CDR3 reads CASSDYSGGDTDTQYF. CDR3 coding DNA: TGTGCCAGCAGCGATTATAGCGGGGGGGACACAGATACGCAGTATTTT. The full variable domain, its missing parts supplied by reference TRBV7-9 and TRBJ2-3, is DTGVSQNPRHKITKRGQNVTFRCDPISEHNRLYWYRQTLGQGPEFLTYFQNEAQLEKSRLLSDRFSAERPKGSFSTLEIQRTEQGDSAMYLCASSDYSGGDTDTQYFGPGTRLTVL.

The chain carries TRBV28 and TRBJ2-7; 7 bases align to TRBD2. This CDR3 contains 14 residues. Germline trimming cut 5 bases from V and 5 bases from J; bases unmatched to any gene: 9. Germline V gene data show CDR1 as MDHEN and CDR2 as SYDVKM. CDR3 residues: CASSRGGRLHEQYF. In DNA form, the CDR3 reads TGTGCCAGCAGTCGGGGAGGGCGATTGCACGAGCAGTACTTC.

Concerning this clone itself: A much larger clone lies one base from this, so it may be a read error. The sample has other DNA sequences that encode this CDR3 too. The rearrangement links TRBV11-2 to TRBJ2-7; no reliable D call. Germline-derived CDR1 and CDR2 are SGHAT and FQNNGV. The CDR3 is made up of 12 amino acids. V was clipped by 3 bases and J by 3 bases, with 6 bases between them. The CDR3 bases are TGTGCCAGCAGCTTTGCCAGCTACGAGCAGTACTTC. Protein product: CASSFASYEQYF.

The DNA for the CDR3 is TGTGCCAGCAGTGACGAGACAGATCCCAACACTGAAGCTTTCTTT. The encoded protein is CASSDETDPNTEAFF. The V gene is TRBV6-1, the J gene TRBJ1-1; D may be TRBD1 (5 bases). The germline V and J ends were trimmed by 3 bases and 2 bases, with 13 bases remaining between them. Germline-derived CDR1 and CDR2 are MNHNS and SASEGT. CDR3 size: 15 residues.

Concerning this clone itself: Other DNA sequences in this specimen translate into the identical CDR3. CDR3 loop: CASSLGLAGAYEQYF. The CDR3 DNA reads TGTGCCAGCAGCTTAGGGCTAGCGGGGGCCTACGAGCAGTACTTC. V and J are TRBV7-2 and TRBJ2-7; 10 bases agree with TRBD2. V shed 1 base, J shed 2 bases, and the junction held 2 bases outside the gene matches. Germline V CDR1 and CDR2: SGHTA, FQGNSA. There are 15 residues in the CDR3.

The V gene is TRBV6-1, the J gene TRBJ1-1; perhaps TRBD1 as D (6 bases). Germline V CDR1 and CDR2: MNHNS, SASEGT. The CDR3 is 12 residues long. The V gene lost 5 bases and the J gene lost 5 bases, with 9 bases spanning the gap. This CDR3 reads CASSPQGTEAFF. DNA for the CDR3: TGTGCCAGCAGTCCTCAGGGGACTGAAGCTTTCTTT.

The V call is TRBV6-5, the J call TRBJ2-2; D is unclear. Trimming pared 1 base from V and 5 bases from J, leaving 5 bases between. The V gene's germline CDR1 is MNHEY and CDR2 SVGAGI. This CDR3 is 13 amino acids long. The CDR3 coding sequence is TGTGCCAGCAGTTACTTCTTTACCGGGGAGCTGTTTTTT. Encoded protein: CASSYFFTGELFF.

This chain uses TRBV4-1 with TRBJ1-2, with D possibly being TRBD1 (5 bases). In germline, CDR1 is MGHRA, CDR2 YSYEKL. The CDR3 is 15 amino acids. V was trimmed by 6 bases and J by 4 bases, leaving 18 bases between them. This chain's CDR3 is CASRPEETETYGYTF. CDR3 nucleotides: TGCGCCAGCAGGCCCGAAGAGACAGAGACCTATGGCTACACCTTC.

The rearrangement joins TRBV2 to TRBJ2-1; 13 positions agree with TRBD2. Unmatched junction bases numbered 1, after V lost 6 bases and J lost 2 bases. CDR1 SNHLY and CDR2 FYNNEI come from the germline V gene. This CDR3 is 15 amino acids long. CDR3 in amino acids: CASSGLAGAYNEQFF. DNA for the CDR3: TGTGCCAGCAGCGGACTAGCGGGGGCCTACAATGAGCAGTTCTTC.

The chain joins TRBV7-8 to TRBJ2-3; TRBD2 agrees at 8 bases. The CDR3 extends over 15 amino acids. V was clipped by 3 bases and J by 4 bases; unmatched bases: 6. Per the germline V gene, CDR1 is SGHVS and CDR2 is FQNEAQ. This CDR3 is CASSFKAGEADTQYF. CDR3 nucleotides: TGTGCCAGCAGCTTTAAAGCGGGAGAGGCAGATACGCAGTATTTT.

The rearrangement links TRBV27 to TRBJ2-7; no clear D gene. This CDR3 contains 13 residues. From germline, CDR1 is MNHEY and CDR2 SMNVEV (reference sequence). Trimming cost V 2 bases and J 2 bases, with 7 bases left between them. As DNA, the CDR3 is TGTGCCAGCAGTTTAGCGGAAGCCTACGAGCAGTACTTC. Translation gives CASSLAEAYEQYF.

This clone was recorded once. CDR3 bases: TGTGCCAGCAGCTACGACAGGGGTTTCGATGAGCAGTTCTTC. Its protein is CASSYDRGFDEQFF. The gene calls are TRBV5-6 and TRBJ2-1; 8 nucleotides align to TRBD1. This CDR3 is built from 14 residues. Germline loops: CDR1 SGHDT, CDR2 YYEEEE. Germline trimming cut 3 bases from V and 8 bases from J; bases unmatched to any gene: 7.

Regarding this clone: This CDR3 is also generated by other DNA sequences in the sample. CDR3 sequence: CASSQVGDTDTQYF. CDR3 nucleotides: TGCGCCAGCAGCCAAGTGGGGGACACAGATACGCAGTATTTT. The chain couples TRBV4-1 to TRBJ2-3; D is tentatively TRBD1 or TRBD2 (5 bases each). Germline-derived CDR1 and CDR2 are MGHRA and YSYEKL. There are 14 residues in the CDR3. V lost 1 base to trimming and J lost 2 bases, with 7 bases between them.

The chain recombines TRBV14 with TRBJ2-5; D is undetermined. Deletions cut 0 bases from V and 11 bases from J, with 13 bases between. Germline V lookup: CDR1 SGHDN, CDR2 FVKESK. This CDR3 contains 13 residues. The CDR3 region is CASSQDLWADQYF. The DNA for the CDR3 is TGTGCCAGCAGCCAAGATCTCTGGGCAGATCAGTACTTC.

This chain connects TRBV7-9 to TRBJ2-5; 7 nucleotides align to TRBD1. The CDR3 has 13 residues. Germline V gives CDR1 SEHNR, CDR2 FQNEAQ (reference sequence). V lost 8 bases, J lost 5 bases, and 8 bases stayed unmatched. Written as DNA, the CDR3 is TGTGCCAGCGGACAGGTGACTGAGGAGACCCAGTACTTC. Residues: CASGQVTEETQYF.

This clone has only one observation. The chain carries TRBV7-2 and TRBJ2-3; 7 positions match TRBD2. CDR3 size: 17 residues. CDR1 is SGHTA, CDR2 FQGNSA, per germline. Trimming at V came to 5 bases and at J to 1 base, leaving 12 bases not matched to a gene. The CDR3 sequence: CASSAALSAGGTDTQYF. DNA for the CDR3: TGTGCCAGCAGCGCCGCCCTCTCCGCGGGGGGCACAGATACGCAGTATTTT.

The chain joins TRBV29-1 to TRBJ1-3; tentative D call: TRBD1 (6 bases). The CDR3 covers 13 residues. Between the trimmed V and J ends, which lost 2 bases and 4 bases, there was a span of 9 bases. CDR1 and CDR2 (germline): SQVTM, ANQGSEA. CDR3 nucleotides: TGCAGCGTTGAACCAGGGGCCGGAAACACCATATATTTT. It specifies CSVEPGAGNTIYF.

The J gene is TRBJ1-1, the V gene TRBV15; tentatively, D is TRBD1 (6 bases). The CDR3 length is 14 residues. Germline CDR1 and CDR2: LNHNV and YYDKDF (reference sequence). The V and J ends lost 0 bases and 8 bases respectively, with 13 bases between them. The CDR3 sequence is CATSREHGQLEAFF. CDR3 nucleotide sequence: TGTGCCACCAGCAGAGAACATGGACAGCTGGAAGCTTTCTTT.